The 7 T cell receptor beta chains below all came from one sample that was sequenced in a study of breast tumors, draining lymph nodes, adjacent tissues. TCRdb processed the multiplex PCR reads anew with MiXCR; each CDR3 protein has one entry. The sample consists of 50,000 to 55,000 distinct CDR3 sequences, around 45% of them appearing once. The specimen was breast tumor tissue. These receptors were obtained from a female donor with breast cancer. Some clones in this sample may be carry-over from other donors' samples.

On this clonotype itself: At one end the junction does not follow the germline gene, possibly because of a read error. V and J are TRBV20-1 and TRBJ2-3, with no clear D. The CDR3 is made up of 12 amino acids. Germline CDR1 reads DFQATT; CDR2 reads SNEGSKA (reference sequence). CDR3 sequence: CSARGPSGTPYF. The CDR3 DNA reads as TGCAGTGCTAGAGGTCCTAGTGGTACGCCGTATTTT.

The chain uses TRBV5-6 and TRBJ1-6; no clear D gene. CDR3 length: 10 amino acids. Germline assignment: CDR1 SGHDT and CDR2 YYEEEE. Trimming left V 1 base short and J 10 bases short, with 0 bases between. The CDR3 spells CASSLSPLHF. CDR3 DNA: TGTGCCAGCAGCTTGTCACCCCTCCACTTT. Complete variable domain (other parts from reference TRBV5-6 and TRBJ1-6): DAGVTQSPTHLIKTRGQQVTLRCSPKSGHDTVSWYQQALGQGPQFIFQYYEEEERQRGNFPDRFSGHQFPNYSSELNVNALLLGDSALYLCASSLSPLHFGNGTRLTVT.

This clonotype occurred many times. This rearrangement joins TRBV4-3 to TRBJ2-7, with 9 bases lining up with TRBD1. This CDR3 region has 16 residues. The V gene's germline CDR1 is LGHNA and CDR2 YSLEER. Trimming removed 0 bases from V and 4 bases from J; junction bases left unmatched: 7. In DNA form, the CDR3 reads TGCGCCAGCAGCCAAGAAACCGGACAGGGGCGGTACGAGCAGTACTTC. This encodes CASSQETGQGRYEQYF.

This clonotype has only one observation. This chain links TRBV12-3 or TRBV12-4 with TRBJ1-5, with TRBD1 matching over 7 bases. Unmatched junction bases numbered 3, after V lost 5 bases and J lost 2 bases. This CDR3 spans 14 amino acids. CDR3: CASSRTGRNQPQHF. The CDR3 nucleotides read TGTGCCAGCAGTAGGACAGGCCGCAATCAGCCCCAGCATTTT.

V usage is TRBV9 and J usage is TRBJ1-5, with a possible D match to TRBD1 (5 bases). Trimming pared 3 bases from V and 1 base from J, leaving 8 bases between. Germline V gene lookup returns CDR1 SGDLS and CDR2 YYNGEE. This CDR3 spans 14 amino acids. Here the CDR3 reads CASSGGTSNQPQHF. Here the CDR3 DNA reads TGTGCCAGCAGCGGTGGGACGAGCAATCAGCCCCAGCATTTT.

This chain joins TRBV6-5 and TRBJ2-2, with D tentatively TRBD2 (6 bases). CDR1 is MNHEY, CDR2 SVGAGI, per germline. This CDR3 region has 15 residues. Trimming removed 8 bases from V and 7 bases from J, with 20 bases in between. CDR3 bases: TGTGCCAGCCGCGAGGGCGGGAATTGGGGCGGGGAGCTGTTTTTT. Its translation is CASREGGNWGGELFF.

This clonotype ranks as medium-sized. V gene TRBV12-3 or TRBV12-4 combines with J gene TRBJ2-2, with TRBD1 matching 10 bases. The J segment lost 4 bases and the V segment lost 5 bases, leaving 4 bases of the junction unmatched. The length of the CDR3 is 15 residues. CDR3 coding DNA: TGTGCCAGCAGTCAGACAGGGGGCAGCACCGGGGAGCTGTTTTTT. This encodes CASSQTGGSTGELFF.